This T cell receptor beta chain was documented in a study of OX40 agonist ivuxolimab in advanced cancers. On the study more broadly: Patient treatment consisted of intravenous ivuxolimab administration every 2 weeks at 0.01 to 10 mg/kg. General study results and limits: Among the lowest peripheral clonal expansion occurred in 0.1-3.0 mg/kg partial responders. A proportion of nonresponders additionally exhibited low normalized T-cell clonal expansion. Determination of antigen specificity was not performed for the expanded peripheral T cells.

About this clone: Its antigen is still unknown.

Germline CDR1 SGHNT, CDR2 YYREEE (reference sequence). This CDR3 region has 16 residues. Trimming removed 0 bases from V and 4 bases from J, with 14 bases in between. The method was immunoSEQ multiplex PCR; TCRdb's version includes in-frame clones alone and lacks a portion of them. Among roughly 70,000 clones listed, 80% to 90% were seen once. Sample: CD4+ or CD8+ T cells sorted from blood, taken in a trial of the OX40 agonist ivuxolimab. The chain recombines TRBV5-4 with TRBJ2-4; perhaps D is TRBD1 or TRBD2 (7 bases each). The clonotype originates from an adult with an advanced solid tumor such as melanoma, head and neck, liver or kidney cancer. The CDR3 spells CASSLDNRGGKNIQYF. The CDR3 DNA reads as TGTGCCAGCAGCTTGGATAACAGGGGAGGGAAAAACATTCAGTACTTC.